This entry concerns a single TCR beta chain. Its specificity is not known. The data were obtained in a study of vaccination and CD4 T cells after COVID-19. About the research overall: Median time from COVID diagnosis to post-COVID sampling was 101 days (35 to 161).

The CDR3 is 14 amino acids. V was cut by 3 bases and J by 8 bases, with 11 bases left in between. Treatment noted: 10-day PBMC culture with coronavirus spike peptide pools or control peptides (ViraFEST assay). Sequence data for DNA of cultured CD4+ T cells were generated by the Oncomine TCR Beta short-read assay. TCRdb reprocessed the PCR reads via MiXCR and lists one record per CDR3 protein. Here the sample spans tens of thousands of distinct CDR3 sequences, about 50% being singletons. This clonotype originated in a human donor who received a COVID-19 vaccine. This chain uses TRBV12-3 or TRBV12-4 with TRBJ1-6; no firm D call. The sequencing here drew on CD4+ T cells from blood, cultured in vitro, taken before SARS-CoV-2 vaccination. The CDR3 nucleotides are TGTGCCAGCAGTTTCGGACTGTATGATTCACCCCTCCACTTT. It specifies CASSFGLYDSPLHF.